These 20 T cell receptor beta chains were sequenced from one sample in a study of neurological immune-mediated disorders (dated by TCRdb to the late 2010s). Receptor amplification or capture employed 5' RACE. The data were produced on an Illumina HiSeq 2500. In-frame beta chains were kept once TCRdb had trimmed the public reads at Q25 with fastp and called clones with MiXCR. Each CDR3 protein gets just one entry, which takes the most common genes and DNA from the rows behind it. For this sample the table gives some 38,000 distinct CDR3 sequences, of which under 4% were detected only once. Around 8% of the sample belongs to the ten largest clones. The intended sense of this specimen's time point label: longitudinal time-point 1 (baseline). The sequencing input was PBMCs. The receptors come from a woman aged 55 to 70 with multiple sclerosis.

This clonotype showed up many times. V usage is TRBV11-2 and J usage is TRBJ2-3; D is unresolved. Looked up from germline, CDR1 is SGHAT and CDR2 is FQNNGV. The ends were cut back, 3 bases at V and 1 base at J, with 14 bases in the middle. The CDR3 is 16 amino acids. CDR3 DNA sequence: TGTGCCAGCAGCTTTCATTCAGCCCGCGGCACAGATACGCAGTATTTT. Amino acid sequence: CASSFHSARGTDTQYF.

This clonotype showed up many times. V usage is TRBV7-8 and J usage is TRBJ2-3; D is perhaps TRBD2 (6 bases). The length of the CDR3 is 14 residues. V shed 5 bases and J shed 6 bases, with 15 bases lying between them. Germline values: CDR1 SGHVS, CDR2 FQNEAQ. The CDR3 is CASSRTNSRDTQYF. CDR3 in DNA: TGTGCCAGCAGCCGGACTAATTCCCGGGATACGCAGTATTTT.

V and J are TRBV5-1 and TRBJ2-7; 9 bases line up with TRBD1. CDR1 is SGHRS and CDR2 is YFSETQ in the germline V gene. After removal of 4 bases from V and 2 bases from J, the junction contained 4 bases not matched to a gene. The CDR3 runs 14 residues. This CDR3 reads CASSLRDRAYEQYF. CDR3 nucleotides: TGCGCCAGCAGCCTCCGGGACAGGGCCTACGAGCAGTACTTC.

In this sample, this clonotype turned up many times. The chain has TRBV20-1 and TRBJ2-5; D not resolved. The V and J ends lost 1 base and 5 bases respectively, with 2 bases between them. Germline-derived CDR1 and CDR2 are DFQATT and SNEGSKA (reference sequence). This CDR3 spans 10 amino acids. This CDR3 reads CSARAETQYF. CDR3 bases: TGCAGTGCTAGAGCCGAGACCCAGTACTTC.

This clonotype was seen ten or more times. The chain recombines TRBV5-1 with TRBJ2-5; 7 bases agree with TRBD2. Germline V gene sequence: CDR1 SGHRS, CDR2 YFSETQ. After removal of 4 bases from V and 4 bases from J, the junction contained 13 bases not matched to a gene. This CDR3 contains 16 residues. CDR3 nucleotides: TGCGCCAGCAGCAGAAGACTAGCCGCCACTCTAGAGACCCAGTACTTC. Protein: CASSRRLAATLETQYF.

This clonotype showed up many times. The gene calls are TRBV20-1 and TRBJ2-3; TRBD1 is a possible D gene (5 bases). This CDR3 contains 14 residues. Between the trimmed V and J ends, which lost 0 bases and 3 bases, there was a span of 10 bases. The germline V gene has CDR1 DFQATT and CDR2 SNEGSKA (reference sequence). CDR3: CSAREVAGTDTQYF. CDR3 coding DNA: TGCAGTGCTAGAGAGGTCGCAGGGACAGATACGCAGTATTTT.

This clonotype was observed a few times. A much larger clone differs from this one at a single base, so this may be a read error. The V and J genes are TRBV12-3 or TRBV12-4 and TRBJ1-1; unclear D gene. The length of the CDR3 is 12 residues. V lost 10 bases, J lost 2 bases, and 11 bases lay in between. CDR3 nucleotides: TGTGCCAACCGCGTTGGCAACACTGAAGCTTTCTTT. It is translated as CANRVGNTEAFF.

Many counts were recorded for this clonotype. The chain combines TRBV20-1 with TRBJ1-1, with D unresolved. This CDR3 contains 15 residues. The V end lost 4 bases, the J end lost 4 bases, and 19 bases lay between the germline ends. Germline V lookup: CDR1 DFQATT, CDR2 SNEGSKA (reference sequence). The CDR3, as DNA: TGCAGTGCTAAAACCCGGCCGAATGGGAGCACTGAAGCTTTCTTT. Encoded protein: CSAKTRPNGSTEAFF.

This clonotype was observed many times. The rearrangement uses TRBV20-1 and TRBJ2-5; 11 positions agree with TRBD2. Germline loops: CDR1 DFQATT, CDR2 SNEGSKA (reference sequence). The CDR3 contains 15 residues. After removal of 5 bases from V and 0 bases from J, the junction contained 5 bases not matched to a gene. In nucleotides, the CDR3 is TGCAGTGCTTCCCTAGCGGGGGGTAACCAAGAGACCCAGTACTTC. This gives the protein CSASLAGGNQETQYF.

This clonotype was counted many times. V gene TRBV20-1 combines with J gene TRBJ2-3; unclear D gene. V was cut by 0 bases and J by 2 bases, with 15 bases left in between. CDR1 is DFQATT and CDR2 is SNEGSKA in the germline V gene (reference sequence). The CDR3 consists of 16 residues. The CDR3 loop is CSARDVKAPTTDTQYF. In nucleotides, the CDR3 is TGCAGTGCTAGAGATGTGAAAGCGCCCACCACAGATACGCAGTATTTT.

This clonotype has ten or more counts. CDR3 region: CSAHGPNTGELFF. The CDR3 DNA reads TGCAGTGCTCACGGGCCGAACACCGGGGAGCTGTTTTTT. The chain joins TRBV20-1 to TRBJ2-2, with unresolved D. The germline CDR1 and CDR2 sequences are DFQATT and SNEGSKA (reference sequence). V dropped 5 bases and J dropped 0 bases, with 7 bases sitting between them. The CDR3 runs 13 residues.

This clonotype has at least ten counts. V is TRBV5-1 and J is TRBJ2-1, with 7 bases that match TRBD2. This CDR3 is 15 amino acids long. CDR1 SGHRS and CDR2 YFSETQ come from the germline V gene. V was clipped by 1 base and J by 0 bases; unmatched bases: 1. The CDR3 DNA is TGCGCCAGCAGCTTGCCGGGGGGCTCCTACAATGAGCAGTTCTTC. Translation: CASSLPGGSYNEQFF.

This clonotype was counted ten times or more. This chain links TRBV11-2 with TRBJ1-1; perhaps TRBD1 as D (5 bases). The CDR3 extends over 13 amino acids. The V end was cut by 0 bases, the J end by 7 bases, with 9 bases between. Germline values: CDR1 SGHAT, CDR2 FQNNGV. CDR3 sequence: CASSLDRQNEAFF. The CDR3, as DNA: TGTGCCAGCAGCTTAGATCGACAGAATGAAGCTTTCTTT.

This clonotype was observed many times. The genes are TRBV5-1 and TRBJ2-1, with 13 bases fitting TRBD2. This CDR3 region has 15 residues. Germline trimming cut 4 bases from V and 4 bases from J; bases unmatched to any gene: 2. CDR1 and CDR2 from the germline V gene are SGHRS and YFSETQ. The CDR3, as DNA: TGCGCCAGCAGCGTGACTAGCGGGGGGTACAATGAGCAGTTCTTC. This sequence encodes CASSVTSGGYNEQFF.

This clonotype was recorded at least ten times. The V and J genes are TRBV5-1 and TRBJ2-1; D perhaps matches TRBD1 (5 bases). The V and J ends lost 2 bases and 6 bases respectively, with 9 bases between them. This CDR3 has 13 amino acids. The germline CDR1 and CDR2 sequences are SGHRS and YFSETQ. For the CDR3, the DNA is TGCGCCAGCAGCTTCGACAGCCCCAATGAGCAGTTCTTC. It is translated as CASSFDSPNEQFF.

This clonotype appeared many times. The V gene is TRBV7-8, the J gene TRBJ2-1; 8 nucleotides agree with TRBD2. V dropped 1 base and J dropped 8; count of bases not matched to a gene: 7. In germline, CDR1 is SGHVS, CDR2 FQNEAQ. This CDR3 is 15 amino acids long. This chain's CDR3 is CASSLEGTRGHEQFF. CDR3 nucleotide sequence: TGTGCCAGCAGCTTAGAAGGGACTAGAGGGCATGAGCAGTTCTTC.

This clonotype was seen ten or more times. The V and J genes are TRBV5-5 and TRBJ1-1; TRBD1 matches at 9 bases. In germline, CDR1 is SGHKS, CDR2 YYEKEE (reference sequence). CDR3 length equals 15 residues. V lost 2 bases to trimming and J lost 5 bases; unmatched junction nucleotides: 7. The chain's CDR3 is CASSFFETGGTEAFF. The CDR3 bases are TGTGCCAGCAGCTTTTTTGAGACAGGGGGGACTGAAGCTTTCTTT.

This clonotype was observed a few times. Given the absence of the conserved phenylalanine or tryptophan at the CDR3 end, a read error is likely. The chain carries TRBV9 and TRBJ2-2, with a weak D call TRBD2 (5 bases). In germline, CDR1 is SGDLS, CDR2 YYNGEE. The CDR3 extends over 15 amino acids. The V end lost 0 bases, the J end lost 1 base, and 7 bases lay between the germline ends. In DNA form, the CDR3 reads TGTGCCAGCAGCGTAGAAGGACTGAACACCGGGGAGCTGTTTAAT. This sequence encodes CASSVEGLNTGELFN.

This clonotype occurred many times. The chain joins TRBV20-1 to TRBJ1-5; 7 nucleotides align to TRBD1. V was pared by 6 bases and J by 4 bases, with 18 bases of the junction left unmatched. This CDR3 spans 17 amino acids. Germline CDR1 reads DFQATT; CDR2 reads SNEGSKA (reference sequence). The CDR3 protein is CSAYGTVRVLGNQPQHF. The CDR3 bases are TGCAGTGCCTATGGGACAGTGAGGGTACTCGGGAATCAGCCCCAGCATTTT.

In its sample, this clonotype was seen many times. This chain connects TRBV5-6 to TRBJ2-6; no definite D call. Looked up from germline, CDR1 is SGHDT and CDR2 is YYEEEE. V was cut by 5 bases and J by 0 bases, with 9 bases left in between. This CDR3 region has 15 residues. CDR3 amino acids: CASRALNSGANVLTF. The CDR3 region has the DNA TGTGCCAGCAGGGCCCTTAACTCTGGGGCCAACGTCCTGACTTTC.